Listed here is a single T cell receptor (beta chain). The table came from immunoSEQ multiplex PCR; TCRdb's copy has only in-frame clones and leaves some out. The sample consists of some 49,000 clones, 85% to 95% of them appearing once. Germline CDR1 is MNHEY and CDR2 is SVGAGI. The CDR3 consists of 13 residues. V gave up 0 bases and J gave up 13 bases; unmatched junction bases: 6. This sample is part of a study of T cell changes during pregnancy in multiple sclerosis. This specimen consisted of CD8+ T cells from peripheral blood mononuclear cells, obtained in the first trimester of pregnancy. This chain joins TRBV6-5 and TRBJ2-1, with 7 bases matching TRBD1. This sequence was found in a female donor with multiple sclerosis, enrolled in a pregnancy study. Here the CDR3 reads CASSYSIRDSQFF. CDR3 bases: TGTGCCAGCAGTTACTCGATTCGGGACAGTCAGTTCTTC.